Listed below are T cell receptor beta chains from one sample, sequenced in a study of early T cells in non-severe SARS-CoV-2 infection. Using its own MiXCR run on the 5' RACE reads, TCRdb lists one record per CDR3 protein. The sample shows roughly 32,000 distinct CDR3 sequences, around 6.6% of them seen only once. The sample consisted of whole blood. These TCRs come from an adult who was a healthcare worker with PCR-confirmed SARS-CoV-2 infection or an uninfected control (not recorded which). The CDR3 runs from the conserved cysteine through the conserved F or W. A D gene is named only where the DNA matches it firmly. Rows may omit the clone size; those that give it use once, few, many or a size class.

D gene,clone size,J gene,V gene,CDR3 protein,CDR3 DNA
TRBD1,many,TRBJ2-7,TRBV27,CASSLLQGADEQYF,TGTGCCAGCAGTTTATTACAGGGGGCCGACGAGCAGTACTTC
.,many,TRBJ2-1,TRBV4-3,CASSQVAGGRSYNEQFF,TGCGCCAGCAGCCAAGTGGCAGGGGGGAGGTCCTACAATGAGCAGTTCTTC
TRBD2,many,TRBJ2-1,TRBV4-1,CASSQGVGGGRNEQFF,TGCGCCAGCAGCCAAGGGGTTGGCGGGGGGAGAAATGAGCAGTTCTTC
TRBD2,.,TRBJ2-7,TRBV9,CASSVEAGGLEQYF,TGTGCCAGCAGCGTAGAGGCGGGGGGTCTCGAGCAGTACTTC
TRBD2,many,TRBJ2-3,TRBV28,CASSVSGDSTDTQYF,TGTGCCAGCAGTGTTAGCGGGGATAGCACAGATACGCAGTATTTT
.,many,TRBJ1-1,TRBV30,CAWSVPSLGTEAFF,TGTGCCTGGAGTGTACCCTCCCTGGGGACTGAAGCTTTCTTT
TRBD2,few,TRBJ2-7,TRBV20-1,CSARDAGRTAYEQYF,TGCAGTGCTAGAGATGCCGGGAGGACCGCCTACGAGCAGTACTTC
.,many,TRBJ2-1,TRBV7-9,CASSLGPTYNEQFF,TGTGCCAGCAGCTTGGGTCCTACTTACAATGAGCAGTTCTTC
TRBD2,many,TRBJ2-1,TRBV5-4,CASSLAGERVNEQFF,TGTGCCAGCAGCCTAGCGGGGGAGAGGGTCAATGAGCAGTTCTTC
TRBD1,many,TRBJ1-1,TRBV10-2,CASRRDSLTEAFF,TGCGCCAGCAGGAGGGACAGTCTCACTGAAGCTTTCTTT